This T cell receptor (beta chain) derives from a study of blood T cell repertoires in COVID-19. Libraries were prepared by immunoSEQ multiplex PCR; TCRdb keeps only in-frame clonotypes and omits some of them. The sample has 250,000 to 400,000 clones, 88% seen once; the top ten hold 1.5% to 2%. This clonotype was sampled from a woman between 25 and 40 years old with COVID-19, enrolled during active disease. The specimen sequenced was peripheral blood.

CDR3 residues: CASSPTAGGQDGELFF. Here the CDR3 DNA reads TGTGCCAGCAGTCCCACCGCGGGGGGGCAAGACGGGGAGCTGTTTTTT. The chain has TRBV5-4 and TRBJ2-2; 9 nucleotides match TRBD2. This CDR3 comprises 16 residues. After removal of 5 bases from V and 7 bases from J, the junction contained 12 bases not matched to a gene. Germline V gives CDR1 SGHNT, CDR2 YYREEE (reference sequence).